Below are 18 T cell receptor beta chains sequenced from a single sample in a study of blood T cell repertoires in COVID-19. Profiled with immunoSEQ multiplex PCR; TCRdb holds only in-frame clones, not every one. The table shows 50,000 to 60,000 clones, with 90% occurring only once. Sequenced sample: peripheral blood. The receptors stem from a woman older than 75 with acute or convalescent COVID-19.

The gene calls are TRBV7-2 and TRBJ2-1, with D perhaps TRBD1 (7 bases). This CDR3 is 12 amino acids long. Per germline, CDR1 SGHTA and CDR2 FQGNSA. V was shortened by 5 bases and J by 7 bases, with 9 bases between the two germline ends. CDR3 residues: CASSPGGNEQFF. Written as DNA, the CDR3 is TGTGCCAGCAGCCCAGGGGGGAATGAGCAGTTCTTC.

The chain uses TRBV6-5 and TRBJ1-1; D gene unclear. This CDR3 region has 15 residues. Trimming removed 0 bases from V and 5 bases from J, with 13 bases in between. Looked up from germline, CDR1 is MNHEY and CDR2 is SVGAGI. The CDR3 loop is CASSYSSAAGTEAFF. Written as DNA, the CDR3 is TGTGCCAGCAGTTACTCCTCAGCCGCGGGTACTGAAGCTTTCTTT.

This chain uses TRBV18 with TRBJ2-5, with 7 bases that match TRBD2. V was pared by 5 bases and J by 2 bases, with 5 bases of the junction left unmatched. CDR1 is KGHSH, CDR2 LQKENI, per germline. This CDR3 contains 14 residues. The CDR3 DNA reads as TGTGCCAGCTCATTGCCTAGCGGACAAGAGACCCAGTACTTC. Translating it yields CASSLPSGQETQYF.

The chain recombines TRBV29-1 with TRBJ1-2; D is uncertain. Germline values: CDR1 SQVTM, CDR2 ANQGSEA. Trimming pared 4 bases from V and 7 bases from J, leaving 19 bases between. This CDR3 comprises 14 residues. CDR3 protein: CSVGLRQAAIGYTF. CDR3 nucleotide sequence: TGCAGCGTTGGGCTAAGGCAGGCCGCCATTGGCTACACCTTC.

The chain links TRBV5-1 to TRBJ2-5; possible D gene TRBD1, 6 bases. This CDR3 has 14 amino acids. The germline V and J ends were trimmed by 4 bases and 1 base, with 11 bases remaining between them. CDR1 is SGHRS, CDR2 YFSETQ, per germline. The CDR3 loop is CASSLADSQETQYF. DNA for the CDR3: TGCGCCAGCAGCCTGGCGGACAGCCAAGAGACCCAGTACTTC.

The chain employs TRBV18 and TRBJ2-7; TRBD2 agrees at 7 bases. Germline assignment: CDR1 KGHSH and CDR2 LQKENI. V shed 4 bases and J 3 bases; nucleotides not matched to a gene: 6. The CDR3 is 14 residues long. CDR3 sequence reads: CASSLQTGGYEQYF. CDR3 coding DNA: TGTGCCAGCTCACTGCAGACGGGGGGCTACGAGCAGTACTTC. The whole variable domain, filled in from reference TRBV18 and TRBJ2-7, reads NAGVMQNPRHLVRRRGQEARLRCSPMKGHSHVYWYRQLPEEGLKFMVYLQKENIIDESGMPKERFSAEFPKEGPSILRIQQVVRGDSAAYFCASSLQTGGYEQYFGPGTRLTVT.

V gene TRBV4-1 combines with J gene TRBJ2-1; TRBD2 aligns across 13 bases. The CDR3 consists of 16 residues. The germline V gene encodes CDR1 MGHRA and CDR2 YSYEKL. V lost 3 bases, J lost 10 bases, and 9 bases stayed unmatched. The CDR3 here is CASSHGTSGMDREQFF. The CDR3 nucleotides read TGCGCCAGCAGCCATGGGACTAGCGGGATGGATCGCGAGCAGTTCTTC.

The chain combines TRBV5-1 with TRBJ2-1, with TRBD2 matching over 9 bases. The J segment lost 8 bases and the V segment lost 3 bases, leaving 9 bases of the junction unmatched. In germline, CDR1 is SGHRS, CDR2 YFSETQ. This CDR3 region has 15 residues. The CDR3 DNA follows: TGCGCCAGCAGCTCTATAGCGGGAGTCGCCGATGAGCAGTTCTTC. Protein sequence: CASSSIAGVADEQFF.

A few counts support this clone. Here the CDR3 reads CASSENDRPYEQYF. The CDR3 DNA follows: TGTGCCAGCAGTGAAAACGACAGACCCTACGAGCAGTACTTC. The chain is built from TRBV6-1 and TRBJ2-7; D is possibly TRBD1 (5 bases). Trimming removed 2 bases at V and 2 bases at J, with 10 bases between. The germline V gene has CDR1 MNHNS and CDR2 SASEGT. The CDR3 totals 14 residues.

The chain combines TRBV24-1 with TRBJ2-5, with D perhaps TRBD2 (6 bases). There are 14 residues in the CDR3. V lost 3 bases and J lost 5, with 12 bases in between. Germline V gene data show CDR1 as KGHDR and CDR2 as SFDVKD. Here the CDR3 reads CATSDPRLGETQYF. In DNA, the CDR3 is TGTGCCACCAGTGATCCACGACTAGGCGAGACCCAGTACTTC.

This clone was seen just once. The chain joins TRBV9 to TRBJ2-1; 7 nucleotides line up with TRBD2. The CDR3 runs 14 residues. V dropped 2 bases and J dropped 8; count of bases not matched to a gene: 7. Germline lookup yields CDR1 SGDLS and CDR2 YYNGEE. CDR3 bases: TGTGCCAGCAGCGTCCTAGCGGTAGGGGATGAGCAGTTCTTC. Its protein product is CASSVLAVGDEQFF.

CDR3 in DNA: TGTGCCAGCAGCCCGGACTGGGGTGAGCAGTTCTTC. This sequence encodes CASSPDWGEQFF. V usage is TRBV7-3 and J usage is TRBJ2-1, with D possibly being TRBD2 (5 bases). Trimming left V 5 bases short and J 9 bases short, with 11 bases between. CDR1 SGHTA and CDR2 FQGTGA come from the germline V gene. The CDR3 length is 12 residues.

The chain is built from TRBV5-1 and TRBJ2-5; D might be TRBD2 (5 bases). V lost 4 bases, J lost 2 bases, and 9 bases lay in between. Germline values: CDR1 SGHRS, CDR2 YFSETQ. This CDR3 contains 13 residues. CDR3 sequence reads: CASSPSGQETQYF. CDR3 DNA sequence: TGCGCCAGCAGCCCAAGCGGACAAGAGACCCAGTACTTC. Filled out from reference TRBV5-1 and TRBJ2-5, the complete variable domain reads KAGVTQTPRYLIKTRGQQVTLSCSPISGHRSVSWYQQTPGQGLQFLFEYFSETQRNKGNFPGRFSGRQFSNSRSEMNVSTLELGDSALYLCASSPSGQETQYFGPGTRLLVL.

The chain has TRBV7-2 and TRBJ2-7; 8 bases match TRBD1. The CDR3 contains 15 residues. The J segment lost 1 base and the V segment lost 0 bases, leaving 2 bases of the junction unmatched. Germline assignment: CDR1 SGHTA and CDR2 FQGNSA. CDR3 protein: CASSLAGQASYEQYF. CDR3 nucleotides: TGTGCCAGCAGCTTAGCGGGACAGGCATCCTACGAGCAGTACTTC. The full variable domain, completed using reference TRBV7-2 and TRBJ2-7, is GAGVSQSPSNKVTEKGKDVELRCDPISGHTALYWYRQSLGQGLEFLIYFQGNSAPDKSGLPSDRFSAERTGGSVSTLTIQRTQQEDSAVYLCASSLAGQASYEQYFGPGTRLTVT.

The chain is built from TRBV19 and TRBJ1-2; the D is unclear. The CDR3 runs to 13 residues. Between the trimmed V and J ends, which lost 7 bases and 7 bases, there was a span of 16 bases. CDR1 and CDR2 from the germline V gene are LNHDA and SQIVND (reference sequence). The CDR3 DNA sequence: TGTGCCAGTACCCTATATGCAGACTTTGGCTACACCTTC. Its protein product is CASTLYADFGYTF. Full variable domain (remainder filled in from reference TRBV19 and TRBJ1-2): DGGITQSPKYLFRKEGQNVTLSCEQNLNHDAMYWYRQDPGQGLRLIYYSQIVNDFQKGDIAEGYSVSREKKESFPLTVTSAQKNPTAFYLCASTLYADFGYTFGSGTRLTVV.

This clone is a singleton in its sample. The genes are TRBV7-2 and TRBJ2-1; 10 bases fit TRBD1. J lost 6 bases, V lost 1 base, and 6 bases had no gene match. The germline gives CDR1 SGHTA, CDR2 FQGNSA. The CDR3 sequence is 16 residues long. The DNA of the CDR3 is TGTGCCAGCAGCTTAGGGCCCCGGGACAGGGGCAATGAGCAGTTCTTC. It is translated as CASSLGPRDRGNEQFF.

The rearrangement uses TRBV5-6 and TRBJ1-6; D call uncertain. V lost 2 bases, J lost 10 bases, and 22 bases lay in between. The CDR3 is 17 amino acids. CDR1 SGHDT and CDR2 YYEEEE come from the germline V gene. CDR3 DNA: TGTGCCAGCAGCTTCGTCGCCGGGCACGGGGTTCGCTCACCCCTCCACTTT. This translates into CASSFVAGHGVRSPLHF.

The chain employs TRBV5-8 and TRBJ1-1, with D unclear. CDR1 and CDR2 from the germline V gene are SGHTS and YDEGEE. V was pared by 0 bases and J by 9 bases, with 18 bases between. The CDR3 spans 15 residues. This CDR3 is CASSLVSQTSTKAFF. In nucleotides, the CDR3 is TGTGCCAGCAGCTTGGTATCCCAGACATCGACCAAAGCTTTCTTT.